The subject of this entry is one TCR beta chain. Its antigen is undetermined. Germline values: CDR1 SGHVS, CDR2 FQNEAQ. V dropped 5 bases and J dropped 5; count of bases not matched to a gene: 12. The CDR3 is 17 amino acids. The PCR made use of 60 Vbeta and 13 Jbeta primers. Sequenced by immunoSEQ multiplex PCR; TCRdb stores in-frame clones only, minus some. Among roughly 120,000 clones listed, 50% to 70% were seen once. This sample is drawn from a study of cytomegalovirus exposure and HLA in healthy donors. General observations from the study: TCR beta chain V- and J-gene trimming was linked, in a later analysis, to a missense variant in DCLRE1C.

This sequence was found in a woman aged 40 to 50 in good health and CMV-seropositive. V is TRBV7-8 and J is TRBJ2-2, with 9 bases identical to TRBD1. Sequences were obtained from PBMCs. DNA for the CDR3: TGTGCCAGCAGCCGCCGGGACAGGGACCCTCAAACCGGGGAGCTGTTTTTT. Amino acids: CASSRRDRDPQTGELFF.